Following are 8 T cell receptor beta chains from one sample sequenced in a study of human CD8 memory T cell subsets (TCRdb year 2020). A Human TCR Profiling Kit was used to prepare UMI-labeled 5' RACE TCRbeta libraries. Each entry corresponds to one CDR3 protein sequence from reads that TCRdb reprocessed, and DNA is not given. The sample's records list about 10,000 distinct CDR3 sequences. Of the sample, roughly a fifth falls within the top ten clones. Sequencing input: CD8+ T cells from PBMCs. The receptors shown here come from a human donor in good health.

The chain couples TRBV4-1 to TRBJ2-1; TCRdb picks TRBD1, but there is no DNA to check that call. The V gene's germline CDR1 is MGHRA and CDR2 YSYEKL. CDR3 length: 14 amino acids. CDR3 amino acids: CASSRRDDLIEQFF.

The CDR3 here is CASSTGGPDTQYF. V and J are TRBV5-6 and TRBJ2-3; TCRdb returns TRBD1, unconfirmable since there is no DNA. The CDR3 length is 13 residues. Looked up from germline, CDR1 is SGHDT and CDR2 is YYEEEE.

Its frequency marks this clonotype as medium-sized (0.01 to 0.1%). The chain carries TRBV7-9 and TRBJ1-5; checking the TCRdb D call of TRBD1 is not possible without DNA. Germline V lookup: CDR1 SEHNR, CDR2 FQNEAQ (reference sequence). CDR3 length: 15 residues. This chain's CDR3 is CASSSEDRVDQPQHF.

The rearrangement uses TRBV7-2 and TRBJ1-4; TCRdb calls TRBD1, which cannot be checked without DNA. Germline V gene sequence: CDR1 SGHTA, CDR2 FQGNSA. The CDR3 has 13 amino acids. The CDR3 protein is CASSLNGGEKLFF. The full variable domain, rest sourced from reference TRBV7-2 and TRBJ1-4, is GAGVSQSPSNKVTEKGKDVELRCDPISGHTALYWYRQSLGQGLEFLIYFQGNSAPDKSGLPSDRFSAERTGGSVSTLTIQRTQQEDSAVYLCASSLNGGEKLFFGSGTQLSVL.

This sequence joins TRBV2 and TRBJ2-7. The CDR3 spans 11 residues. Germline values: CDR1 SNHLY, CDR2 FYNNEI. The CDR3 loop reads CASSGSYEQYF.

This rearrangement joins TRBV4-1 to TRBJ2-7; the TCRdb D gene call, TRBD2, has no DNA to confirm it. CDR1 and CDR2 from the germline V gene are MGHRA and YSYEKL. The CDR3 is 17 residues long. CDR3 loop: CASSQDQLAGGSYEQYF.

The CDR3 sequence is CASSTRFNQPQHF. V is TRBV19 and J is TRBJ1-5. From germline, CDR1 is LNHDA and CDR2 SQIVND (reference sequence). The CDR3 has 13 amino acids.

According to its frequency, this clonotype is medium-sized. This sequence joins TRBV7-9 and TRBJ2-1; TCRdb returns TRBD1, unconfirmable since there is no DNA. Per germline, CDR1 SEHNR and CDR2 FQNEAQ (reference sequence). This CDR3 spans 14 amino acids. Here the CDR3 reads CASSPLQGIDEQFF.